This T cell receptor beta chain was recorded in a study of blood T cell repertoires in COVID-19. In the original analysis: Amplification with reference gene primers provided the estimates of nucleated cell counts. Measured with immunoSEQ multiplex PCR; TCRdb has only the in-frame clones, and not every one. The DNA gave D and trimming, while V, J and clone size come from that table. Among 250,000 to 350,000 clones, roughly 90% were seen once, and the ten largest hold around 11%. CDR1 is MNHEY, CDR2 SVGEGT, per germline. Trimming took 2 bases from V and 3 from J, leaving 8 bases between them. The CDR3 length is 13 residues.

The TCR originated in a woman between 25 and 40 years old with COVID-19, enrolled during active disease. Sequenced sample: peripheral blood. The chain is built from TRBV6-2 or TRBV6-3 and TRBJ2-7; the D gene is possibly TRBD1 (5 bases). The CDR3 region has the DNA TGTGCCAGCAGTTACGACAGCCGCTACGAGCAGTACTTC. The encoded protein is CASSYDSRYEQYF.